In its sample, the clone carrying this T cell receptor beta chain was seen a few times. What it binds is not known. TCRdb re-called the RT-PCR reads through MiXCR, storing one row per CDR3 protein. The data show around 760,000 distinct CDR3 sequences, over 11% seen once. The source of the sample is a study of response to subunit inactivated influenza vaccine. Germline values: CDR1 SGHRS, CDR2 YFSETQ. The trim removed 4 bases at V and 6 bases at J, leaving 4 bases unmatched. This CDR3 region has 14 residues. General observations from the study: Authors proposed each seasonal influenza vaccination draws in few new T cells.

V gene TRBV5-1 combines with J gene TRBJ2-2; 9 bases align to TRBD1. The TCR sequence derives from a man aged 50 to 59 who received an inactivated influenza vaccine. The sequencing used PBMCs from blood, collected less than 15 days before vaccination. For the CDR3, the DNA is TGCGCCAGCAGCCACCGGGACAGGGCCGGGGAGCTGTTTTTT. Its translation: CASSHRDRAGELFF.